Described below is a single T cell receptor (beta chain) sequence and its context. The sample belongs to a study of shared clonotypes between healthy human individuals. CD45RO-negative, CCR7-selected cells formed the naive CD8 fraction, which excluded terminally differentiated effector memory CD45RA+ cells. Every donor was a Caucasian adult from Nashville, Tennessee. V gave up 4 bases and J gave up 1 base, with 11 bases separating them. This CDR3 has 14 amino acids. Germline V gene data show CDR1 as MGHDK and CDR2 as SYGVNS. The protocol was immunoSEQ multiplex PCR, while the TCRdb copy is restricted to in-frame clones and leaves out a portion. The sample lists about 2 million clones, approximately 94% occurring once.

The clonotype was recovered from a man younger than 35 in good health. The sequenced sample consisted of naive CD8+ T cells sorted from blood. The chain carries TRBV25-1 and TRBJ2-7; no reliable D call. Written as DNA, the CDR3 is TGTGCCAGCAGTGTCGGCGCTTGGTCCTACGAGCAGTACTTC. Its protein is CASSVGAWSYEQYF.